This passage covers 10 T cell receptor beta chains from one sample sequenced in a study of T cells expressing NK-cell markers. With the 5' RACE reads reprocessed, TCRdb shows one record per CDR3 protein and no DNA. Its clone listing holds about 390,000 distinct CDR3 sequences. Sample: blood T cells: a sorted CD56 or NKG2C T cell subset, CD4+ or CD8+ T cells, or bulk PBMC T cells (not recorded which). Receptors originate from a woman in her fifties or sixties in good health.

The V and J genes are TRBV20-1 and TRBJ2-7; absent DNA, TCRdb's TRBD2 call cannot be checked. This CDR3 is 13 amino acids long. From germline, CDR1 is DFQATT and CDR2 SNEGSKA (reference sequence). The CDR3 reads CSALAGGQYEQYF.

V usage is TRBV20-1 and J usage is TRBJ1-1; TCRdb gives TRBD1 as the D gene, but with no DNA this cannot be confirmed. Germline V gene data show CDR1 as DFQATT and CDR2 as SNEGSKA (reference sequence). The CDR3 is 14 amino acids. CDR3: CSARSTGGEVEAFF.

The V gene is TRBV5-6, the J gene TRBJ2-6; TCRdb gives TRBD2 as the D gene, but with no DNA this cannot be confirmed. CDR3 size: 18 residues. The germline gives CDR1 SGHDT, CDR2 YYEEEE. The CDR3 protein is CASSPPSGSFSGANVLTF. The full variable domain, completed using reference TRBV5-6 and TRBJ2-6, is DAGVTQSPTHLIKTRGQQVTLRCSPKSGHDTVSWYQQALGQGPQFIFQYYEEEERQRGNFPDRFSGHQFPNYSSELNVNALLLGDSALYLCASSPPSGSFSGANVLTFGAGSRLTVL.

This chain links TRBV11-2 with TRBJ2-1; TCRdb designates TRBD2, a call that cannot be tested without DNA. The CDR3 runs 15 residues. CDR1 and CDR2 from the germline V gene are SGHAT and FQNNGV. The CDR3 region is CASSLDYGLALGQFF.

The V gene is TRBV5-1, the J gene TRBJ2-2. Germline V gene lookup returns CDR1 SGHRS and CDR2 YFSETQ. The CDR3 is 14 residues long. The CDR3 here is CASSPAVNTGELFF.

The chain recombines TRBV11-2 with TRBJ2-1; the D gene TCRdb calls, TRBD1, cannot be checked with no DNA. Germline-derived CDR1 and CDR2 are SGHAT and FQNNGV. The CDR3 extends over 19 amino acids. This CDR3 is CASRPLGQRPATPYNEQFF.

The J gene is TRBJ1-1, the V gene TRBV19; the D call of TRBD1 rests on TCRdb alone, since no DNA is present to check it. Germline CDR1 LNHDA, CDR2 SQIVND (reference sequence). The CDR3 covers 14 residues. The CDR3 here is CASSKGGTNTEAFF. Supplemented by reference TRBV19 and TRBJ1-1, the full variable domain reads DGGITQSPKYLFRKEGQNVTLSCEQNLNHDAMYWYRQDPGQGLRLIYYSQIVNDFQKGDIAEGYSVSREKKESFPLTVTSAQKNPTAFYLCASSKGGTNTEAFFGQGTRLTVV.

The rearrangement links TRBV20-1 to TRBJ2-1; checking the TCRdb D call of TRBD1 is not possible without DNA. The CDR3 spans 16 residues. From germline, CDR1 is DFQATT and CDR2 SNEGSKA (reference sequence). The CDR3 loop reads CSAPQGGQGPPNEQFF.

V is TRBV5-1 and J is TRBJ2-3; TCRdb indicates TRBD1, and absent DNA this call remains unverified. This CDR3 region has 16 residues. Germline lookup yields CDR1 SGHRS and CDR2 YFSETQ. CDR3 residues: CASSPPTGAYSDTQYF.

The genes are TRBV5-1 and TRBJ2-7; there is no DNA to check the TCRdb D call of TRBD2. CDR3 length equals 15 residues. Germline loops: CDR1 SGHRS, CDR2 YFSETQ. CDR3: CASSTQAGGVYEQYF.